One sample yielded the 31 T cell receptor beta chains listed below, sequenced in a study of T cells in Graves' hyperthyroidism and ophthalmopathy. RNA transcripts were the template for amplifying TCR beta CDR3 regions. With the HTBI primer set, the TCR CDR3 went through a first round of RT-PCR. TCRdb independently ran MiXCR on the multiplex PCR reads; one entry per CDR3 protein. The table lists hundreds of thousands of distinct CDR3 sequences, 19% of them singletons. The sequenced sample consisted of blood. These receptors came from a young woman with Graves' hyperthyroidism.

This clonotype was observed at least ten times. V and J are TRBV20-1 and TRBJ1-6; TRBD1 might be the D (6 bases). This CDR3 region has 15 residues. Deletions cut 1 base from V and 5 bases from J, with 12 bases between. Germline V gene data show CDR1 as DFQATT and CDR2 as SNEGSKA (reference sequence). The chain's CDR3 is CSARGAGADNSPLHF. The DNA of the CDR3 is TGCAGTGCTAGAGGGGCAGGGGCAGATAATTCACCCCTCCACTTT.

This clonotype was recorded only once. The V call is TRBV6-1, the J call TRBJ1-1; TRBD1 is a possible D gene (6 bases). The CDR3 loop spans 14 amino acids. Trimming took off 6 bases at V and 4 bases at J, with 15 bases between the two ends. The germline V gene has CDR1 MNHNS and CDR2 SASEGT. CDR3 amino acids: CASSRMGGGTEAFF. In nucleotides, the CDR3 is TGTGCCAGCAGCCGTATGGGGGGCGGCACTGAAGCTTTCTTT.

The sample holds many counts of this clonotype. The chain joins TRBV10-1 to TRBJ1-1, with TRBD1 identical over 9 bases. Germline CDR1 reads WNHNN; CDR2 reads SYGVQD (reference sequence). The V gene end was trimmed by 6 bases and the J gene end by 6 bases; junction bases not matched to a gene: 8. CDR3 length: 14 residues. This CDR3 is CASSGGQGISEAFF. In nucleotides, the CDR3 is TGCGCCAGCAGCGGGGGACAGGGAATTTCTGAAGCTTTCTTT.

As regards this clonotype: Possible read error: a much larger clone is one base away. This rearrangement joins TRBV10-3 to TRBJ2-3; TRBD2 aligns across 10 bases. CDR1 ENHRY and CDR2 SYGVKD come from the germline V gene. This CDR3 is built from 16 residues. CDR3 amino acids: CTISESSGGATDTQYF. Written as DNA, the CDR3 is TGTACCATCAGTGAGTCCAGCGGGGGGGCGACAGATACGCAGTATTTT.

This clonotype was recorded at least ten times. V gene TRBV9 combines with J gene TRBJ2-5, with TRBD1 matching 10 bases. Germline lookup yields CDR1 SGDLS and CDR2 YYNGEE. With 4 bases clipped from V and 2 bases from J, the junction kept 11 bases outside the gene matches. This CDR3 is built from 17 residues. CDR3 sequence reads: CASSKEPGTGVQETQYF. The CDR3 DNA follows: TGTGCCAGCAGCAAAGAGCCCGGGACAGGGGTTCAAGAGACCCAGTACTTC.

This chain joins TRBV2 and TRBJ2-7, with D perhaps being TRBD1 or TRBD2 (5 bases each). The CDR3 runs to 15 residues. V dropped 5 bases and J dropped 6 bases, with 20 bases sitting between them. Germline CDR1 reads SNHLY; CDR2 reads FYNNEI. CDR3 in DNA: TGTGCCAGCAGTTTGGGGCTAGCCCAAATATCCGAGCAGTACTTC. Translated, it gives CASSLGLAQISEQYF.

This clonotype was found many times. The gene calls are TRBV11-2 and TRBJ1-1; D possibly corresponds to TRBD1 (6 bases). Deletions cut 5 bases from V and 6 bases from J, with 19 bases between. The germline CDR1 and CDR2 sequences are SGHAT and FQNNGV. This CDR3 is 15 amino acids long. The CDR3 DNA is TGTGCCAGCAGCACCCCCTCGGGGGCCAGGGCTGAAGCTTTCTTT. It encodes CASSTPSGARAEAFF.

The chain carries TRBV10-2 and TRBJ2-5; 11 bases line up with TRBD2. Trimming removed 4 bases from V and 5 bases from J; junction bases left unmatched: 6. CDR3 size: 15 residues. Germline-derived CDR1 and CDR2 are WSHSY and SAAADI. CDR3 bases: TGCGCCAGCAGTGGACTAGCGGGATCTGGTGAGACCCAGTACTTC. Amino acid sequence: CASSGLAGSGETQYF.

The rearrangement uses TRBV7-9 and TRBJ1-5; 8 nucleotides match TRBD1. The germline V gene has CDR1 SEHNR and CDR2 FQNEAQ (reference sequence). This CDR3 is 15 amino acids long. With 5 bases clipped from V and 3 bases from J, the junction kept 6 bases outside the gene matches. The CDR3 nucleotides read TGTGCCAGCAGCGACGGGACAGGATACAATCAGCCCCAGCATTTT. Encoded protein: CASSDGTGYNQPQHF.

A few counts support this clonotype. One junction end does not reproduce the germline sequence, and a read error may be involved. This chain links TRBV18 with TRBJ2-4; D may correspond to TRBD1 or TRBD2 (6 bases each). Germline lookup yields CDR1 KGHSH and CDR2 LQKENI. The CDR3 has 13 residues. The CDR3 protein is CASSPRRRDIKYF. The CDR3 DNA is TGTGCCAGCTCACCCAGGAGGAGGGACATTAAGTACTTC. Full variable domain (missing parts from reference TRBV18 and TRBJ2-4): NAGVMQNPRHLVRRRGQEARLRCSPMKGHSHVYWYRQLPEEGLKFMVYLQKENIIDESGMPKERFSAEFPKEGPSILRIQQVVRGDSAAYFCASSPRRRDIKYFGAGTRLSVL.

V gene TRBV12-3 or TRBV12-4 combines with J gene TRBJ2-7; 10 positions match TRBD1. This CDR3 spans 18 amino acids. The V gene end was trimmed by 6 bases and the J gene end by 4 bases; junction bases not matched to a gene: 18. This CDR3 is CASSLTYPADRGGYEQYF. CDR3 DNA sequence: TGTGCCAGCAGCCTGACGTATCCCGCGGACAGGGGGGGTTACGAGCAGTACTTC.

J is TRBJ1-1 and V is TRBV12-3 or TRBV12-4; D is perhaps TRBD1 (5 bases). V lost 10 bases and J lost 2, with 17 bases in between. CDR3 length: 14 residues. Here the CDR3 reads CATRGARANTEAFF. CDR3 bases: TGTGCCACCCGGGGTGCCAGGGCAAACACTGAAGCTTTCTTT.

This clonotype appeared many times. The CDR3, as DNA: TGTGCCAGCAGCTTAGCGGGAACAGATTCCTACACCTTC. Its protein is CASSLAGTDSYTF. The chain links TRBV7-2 to TRBJ1-2; D unclear. Trimming removed 0 bases at V and 10 bases at J, with 12 bases between. CDR1 SGHTA and CDR2 FQGNSA come from the germline V gene. This CDR3 spans 13 amino acids.

This clonotype showed up many times. The chain couples TRBV14 to TRBJ1-1, with D maybe TRBD1 (5 bases). Trimming stripped 5 bases from V and 6 bases from J, with 22 bases between. Germline CDR1 is SGHDN and CDR2 is FVKESK. The CDR3 spans 16 residues. CDR3 residues: CASSSSGTGLRAEAFF. CDR3 nucleotide sequence: TGTGCCAGCAGCTCAAGCGGGACCGGCCTTAGGGCTGAAGCTTTCTTT. Using reference TRBV14 and TRBJ1-1 for the parts outside the CDR3, the full variable domain is EAGVTQFPSHSVIEKGQTVTLRCDPISGHDNLYWYRRVMGKEIKFLLHFVKESKQDESGMPNNRFLAERTGGTYSTLKVQPAELEDSGVYFCASSSSGTGLRAEAFFGQGTRLTVV.

This clonotype was counted many times. The chain joins TRBV7-3 to TRBJ1-1; TRBD1 might be the D (5 bases). The CDR3 covers 12 residues. Between the trimmed V and J ends, which lost 4 bases and 11 bases, there was a span of 14 bases. Looked up from germline, CDR1 is SGHTA and CDR2 is FQGTGA. The CDR3 DNA reads TGTGCCAGCAGCTACCGGATGGGGGAGGCTTTCTTT. Protein product: CASSYRMGEAFF.

The V call is TRBV6-2 or TRBV6-3, the J call TRBJ2-5, with 9 bases matching TRBD1. The CDR3 covers 16 residues. With V trimmed by 0 bases and J by 2 bases, 4 bases remained unmatched. Germline V gene lookup returns CDR1 MNHEY and CDR2 SVGEGT. The CDR3 protein is CASSYSPGQGQETQYF. The CDR3 region has the DNA TGTGCCAGCAGTTACTCTCCCGGACAGGGGCAAGAGACCCAGTACTTC.

This clonotype was observed many times. V gene TRBV28 combines with J gene TRBJ1-5; D unresolved. Germline V gene sequence: CDR1 MDHEN, CDR2 SYDVKM. The length of the CDR3 is 13 residues. V was pared by 6 bases and J by 2 bases, with 8 bases between. Written as DNA, the CDR3 is TGTGCCAGCAGGACGGCGGGCAATCAGCCCCAGCATTTT. Amino acids: CASRTAGNQPQHF. The full variable domain, with the rest looked up from reference TRBV28 and TRBJ1-5, is DVKVTQSSRYLVKRTGEKVFLECVQDMDHENMFWYRQDPGLGLRLIYFSYDVKMKEKGDIPEGYSVSREKKERFSLILESASTNQTSMYLCASRTAGNQPQHFGDGTRLSIL.

Details on this clonotype: Here the CDR3 omits its conserved ending phenylalanine or tryptophan, so a read error is the likely source. Because the CDR3's place on the DNA is in doubt, the DNA is left out and the CDR3 is given as listed by TCRdb. The CDR3 protein is CASSRFKEMNTEACY. The V call is TRBV18, the J call TRBJ1-1. The CDR3 is 15 amino acids in total, end residues counted. CDR1 KGHSH and CDR2 LQKENI come from the germline V gene.

This clonotype appeared many times. The chain combines TRBV12-3 or TRBV12-4 with TRBJ2-2; TRBD1 matches 9 bases. V shed 3 bases, J shed 6 bases, and the junction held 11 bases outside the gene matches. This CDR3 is 17 amino acids long. The CDR3 coding sequence is TGTGCCAGCAGTTTCATAGGGACAGGGCCCCTGGCCGGGGAGCTGTTTTTT. Protein product: CASSFIGTGPLAGELFF.

The J gene is TRBJ2-5, the V gene TRBV12-3 or TRBV12-4, with TRBD1 identical over 8 bases. The CDR3 runs to 13 residues. V dropped 7 bases and J dropped 9; count of bases not matched to a gene: 10. The CDR3 coding sequence is TGTGCCAGCACCGCCCAGGGGGCTTCGGCCCAGTACTTC. Encoded protein: CASTAQGASAQYF.

The chain recombines TRBV20-1 with TRBJ2-5; the D gene is possibly TRBD1 (6 bases). CDR3 size: 12 residues. Per the germline V gene, CDR1 is DFQATT and CDR2 is SNEGSKA (reference sequence). V gave up 3 bases and J gave up 4 bases, with 9 bases separating them. The CDR3 nucleotides read TGCAGTGCTAGTGGCAGGGGAGAGACCCAGTACTTC. It yields the protein CSASGRGETQYF.

This clonotype was counted only a few times. This sequence may be a read error, since a much larger clone differs from it by one base. The chain links TRBV20-1 to TRBJ1-1; D uncertain. The CDR3 is 13 amino acids. Looked up from germline, CDR1 is DFQATT and CDR2 is SNEGSKA (reference sequence). CDR3 in amino acids: CSARDPPGIESFF. The CDR3 nucleotides are TGCAGTGCTAGAGATCCCCCGGGAATTGAATCTTTCTTT.

The table lists this clonotype with many counts. V usage is TRBV14 and J usage is TRBJ1-1; 8 positions agree with TRBD1. CDR1 is SGHDN and CDR2 is FVKESK in the germline V gene. V lost 1 base and J lost 7; bases outside the gene matches: 8. This CDR3 spans 15 amino acids. CDR3 region: CASSQVAGGFGEAFF. The CDR3 coding sequence is TGTGCCAGCAGCCAAGTTGCAGGGGGCTTCGGTGAAGCTTTCTTT.

This clonotype was detected ten times or more. The chain has TRBV14 and TRBJ1-1; D may be TRBD1 (5 bases). V was shortened by 1 base and J by 11 bases, with 8 bases between the two germline ends. Germline CDR1 is SGHDN and CDR2 is FVKESK. This CDR3 has 11 residues. The CDR3 loop is CASSQGGGAFF. Here the CDR3 DNA reads TGTGCCAGCAGCCAAGGTGGGGGTGCTTTCTTT.

In DNA, the CDR3 is TGTGCCAACTGGGCACTAGCGGCTAACAATGAGCAGTTCTTC. Its translation is CANWALAANNEQFF. The V and J genes are TRBV12-3 or TRBV12-4 and TRBJ2-1; 8 nucleotides agree with TRBD2. The CDR3 is 14 amino acids. Trimming took 10 bases from V and 5 from J; bases not matched to a gene: 10.

The chain couples TRBV27 to TRBJ2-7; 8 bases fit TRBD2. The V segment lost 6 bases and the J segment 4 bases; nucleotides outside the gene matches: 8. CDR3 length equals 14 residues. The germline V gene has CDR1 MNHEY and CDR2 SMNVEV (reference sequence). The CDR3: CASSYGTRGYEQYF. In DNA form, the CDR3 reads TGTGCCAGCAGCTACGGGACTAGGGGTTACGAGCAGTACTTC.

This clonotype occurred many times. The V gene is TRBV28, the J gene TRBJ2-7; D is undetermined. The CDR3 contains 13 residues. The germline V and J ends were trimmed by 3 bases and 0 bases, with 6 bases remaining between them. Germline V gene data show CDR1 as MDHEN and CDR2 as SYDVKM. CDR3 in amino acids: CASSLINSYEQYF. CDR3 nucleotides: TGTGCCAGCAGTTTGATCAACTCCTACGAGCAGTACTTC. Using reference TRBV28 and TRBJ2-7 for the parts outside the CDR3, the full variable domain is DVKVTQSSRYLVKRTGEKVFLECVQDMDHENMFWYRQDPGLGLRLIYFSYDVKMKEKGDIPEGYSVSREKKERFSLILESASTNQTSMYLCASSLINSYEQYFGPGTRLTVT.

The rearrangement joins TRBV14 to TRBJ1-1; no firm D call. Germline CDR1 is SGHDN and CDR2 is FVKESK. There are 13 residues in the CDR3. With 4 bases removed from V and 3 bases from J, the gap between germline ends came to 9 bases. The CDR3: CASSPVAHTEAFF. The CDR3 coding sequence is TGTGCCAGCAGCCCCGTGGCCCACACTGAAGCTTTCTTT. Filled out from reference TRBV14 and TRBJ1-1, the complete variable domain reads EAGVTQFPSHSVIEKGQTVTLRCDPISGHDNLYWYRRVMGKEIKFLLHFVKESKQDESGMPNNRFLAERTGGTYSTLKVQPAELEDSGVYFCASSPVAHTEAFFGQGTRLTVV.

This clonotype was detected many times. The chain couples TRBV9 to TRBJ2-5, with unresolved D. Germline V gives CDR1 SGDLS, CDR2 YYNGEE. Trimming pared 0 bases from V and 0 bases from J, leaving 6 bases between. The CDR3 has 14 residues. The CDR3 nucleotides are TGTGCCAGCAGCGTAGAAAGATACCAAGAGACCCAGTACTTC. The encoded protein is CASSVERYQETQYF.

This clonotype was observed at least ten times. This sequence joins TRBV5-1 and TRBJ1-1; D gene uncertain. The CDR3 has 16 residues. V was cut by 0 bases and J by 4 bases, with 16 bases left in between. CDR1 is SGHRS, CDR2 YFSETQ, per germline. The CDR3 is CASSLAGGILATEAFF. The CDR3 nucleotides read TGCGCCAGCAGCTTGGCGGGCGGGATTTTAGCCACTGAAGCTTTCTTT. Full variable domain (remainder filled in from reference TRBV5-1 and TRBJ1-1): KAGVTQTPRYLIKTRGQQVTLSCSPISGHRSVSWYQQTPGQGLQFLFEYFSETQRNKGNFPGRFSGRQFSNSRSEMNVSTLELGDSALYLCASSLAGGILATEAFFGQGTRLTVV.

The J gene is TRBJ2-7, the V gene TRBV6-1, with TRBD1 identical over 8 bases. The CDR3 loop spans 15 amino acids. V lost 6 bases and J lost 1; bases outside the gene matches: 8. The germline V gene encodes CDR1 MNHNS and CDR2 SASEGT. In DNA, the CDR3 is TGTGCCAGCAGGGAGGGGACAGGCTCTTCCTACGAGCAGTACTTC. The encoded protein is CASREGTGSSYEQYF.